Listed below are T cell receptor beta chains from one sample, sequenced in a study of blood T cell repertoires in COVID-19. Clones were sequenced by immunoSEQ multiplex PCR, and TCRdb holds only the in-frame ones, with some missing. The table has a few hundred thousand clones, roughly 77% seen once; the top ten hold roughly 1.2%. Sequencing input: peripheral blood. These receptors were taken from a human donor with acute or convalescent COVID-19. The donor label of this sample is uncertain. CDR3s include the opening cysteine and the closing phenylalanine or tryptophan. D genes are given only for firm matches. Clone size, where shown, is once, few, many, or a class for clones that have expanded.

>TRBJ2-1|-|-|TRBV5-1
TGCGCCAGCAGCTTGGCCCTAACCGTGGCGGTGGGCAATGAGCAGTTCTTC
CASSLALTVAVGNEQFF
>TRBJ1-2|TRBD1|-|TRBV5-4
TGTGCCAGCAGCAAGGGACAGGGGATCAATGGCTACACCTTC
CASSKGQGINGYTF
>TRBJ2-3|-|-|TRBV5-4
TGTGCCAGCAGACCGGACCAGGGAACAGATACGCAGTATTTT
CASRPDQGTDTQYF
>TRBJ2-7|-|-|TRBV3-1/TRBV3-2
TGTGCCAGCAGCCAAGATCGACAAGTCGCGGGGGAGCAGTACTTC
CASSQDRQVAGEQYF
>TRBJ2-3|-|-|TRBV7-9
TGTGCCAGCAGCTTAGATGAGCGCGCAGATACGCAGTATTTT
CASSLDERADTQYF
>TRBJ1-2|TRBD1|-|TRBV18
TGTGCCAGCTCACCACCGGGACAGATCTATGGCTACACCTTC
CASSPPGQIYGYTF
>TRBJ2-7|-|few|TRBV7-9
TGTGCCAGCAGCTTAAGTAGATCCTCCTACGAGCAGTACTTC
CASSLSRSSYEQYF
>TRBJ1-1|-|-|TRBV19
TGTGCCAGTATGGGCCTTCACTTTTACACTGAAGCTTTCTTT
CASMGLHFYTEAFF
>TRBJ1-2|-|-|TRBV3-1/TRBV3-2
TGTGCCAGCAGCCCGGTTTCCCGGACACCTAATGGCTACACCTTC
CASSPVSRTPNGYTF
>TRBJ2-1|TRBD2|few|TRBV7-9
TGTGCCAGCTTGGGACTAGCGGCGACAATATACAATGAGCAGTTCTTC
CASLGLAATIYNEQFF
>TRBJ1-2|TRBD1|once|TRBV6-2/TRBV6-3
TGTGCCAGCAGTCTAGACAGGGGGCGCTCGGATGGCTACACCTTC
CASSLDRGRSDGYTF
>TRBJ1-6|-|-|TRBV6-4
TGTGCCAGCAGTGAGTCAGGGCAGAGAGATTCACCCCTCCACTTT
CASSESGQRDSPLHF
>TRBJ1-1|-|-|TRBV3-1/TRBV3-2
TGTGCCAGCCGTGAGTGGGCGAACACTGAAGCTTTCTTT
CASREWANTEAFF
>TRBJ1-4|-|-|TRBV18
TGTGCCAGCTCAAACAGGGTAGGAGCAACTAATGAAAAACTGTTTTTT
CASSNRVGATNEKLFF
>TRBJ2-1|-|-|TRBV28
TGTGCCAGCAGTTTGGGGACTTACAATGAGCAGTTCTTC
CASSLGTYNEQFF
>TRBJ2-7|TRBD1|-|TRBV28
TGTGCCAGCAGCCGCTCAACTGGGACAGGCTCCCTATCAGGCGAGCAGTACTTC
CASSRSTGTGSLSGEQYF
>TRBJ1-2|-|-|TRBV14
TGTGCCAGCAGCCAAGAATCTTTGGCAGGGTATGGCTACACCTTC
CASSQESLAGYGYTF
>TRBJ2-1|TRBD2|-|TRBV19
TGTGCCAGTAGTATACGGGTGGAGCGGGAGGTCAATGAGCAGTTCTTC
CASSIRVEREVNEQFF
>TRBJ1-1|TRBD1|-|TRBV4-1
TGCGCCAGCAGCCCGGGACAGTTGAACACTGAAGCTTTCTTT
CASSPGQLNTEAFF
>TRBJ1-2|TRBD1|-|TRBV2
TGTGCCAGCAGCGCCGGGACAGGGTGGCCTGGCTACACCTTC
CASSAGTGWPGYTF
>TRBJ1-4|-|few|TRBV4-2
TGTGCCAGCAGCCTACTGGGGCAGGGATATGAAAAACTGTTTTTT
CASSLLGQGYEKLFF
>TRBJ2-1|TRBD2|-|TRBV4-1
TGCGCCAGCAGCCGAAAGCAAATCGGGACTAGCGACTACAATGAGCAGTTCTTC
CASSRKQIGTSDYNEQFF
>TRBJ2-7|TRBD2|-|TRBV4-1
TGCGCCAGCAGCCAAGGACTAGCGGGAAAAACCTACGAGCAGTACTTC
CASSQGLAGKTYEQYF
>TRBJ2-2|-|-|TRBV2
TGTGCCAGCAGTGAAAATCAGATCCGCAACACCGGGGAGCTGTTTTTT
CASSENQIRNTGELFF
>TRBJ1-5|-|-|TRBV6-2/TRBV6-3
TGTGCCAGCAGTTACTTTCAGGGGAGCAATCAGCCCCAGCATTTT
CASSYFQGSNQPQHF
>TRBJ2-5|-|many|TRBV28
TGTGCCAGCAGACCGGGACTCGAGCAAGAGACCCAGTACTTC
CASRPGLEQETQYF
>TRBJ2-5|TRBD2|-|TRBV19
TGTGCCAGTAGTATGAGGAGCGGGACCCCAACAGAGACCCAGTACTTC
CASSMRSGTPTETQYF
>TRBJ1-5|TRBD1|-|TRBV6-5
TGTGCCAGCAGGGGGTATACAGGGGCCAATCAGCCCCAGCATTTT
CASRGYTGANQPQHF
>TRBJ2-7|-|-|TRBV29-1
TGCAGCGTTGTTAGGGACACTTACGAGCAGTACTTC
CSVVRDTYEQYF
>TRBJ1-2|-|-|TRBV6-5
TGTGCCAGCAGTCCCGGGACAAGCCTCTATGGCTACACCTTC
CASSPGTSLYGYTF
>TRBJ2-7|-|-|TRBV18
TGTGCCAGCTCACCACAGGGAGGAGGCAACGAGCAGTACTTC
CASSPQGGGNEQYF
>TRBJ1-1|-|once|TRBV12-5
TGTGCTAGTGGTTTGGTACGGGGGGTATGGTTAGGGACTGAAGCTTTCTTT
CASGLVRGVWLGTEAFF
>TRBJ2-7|TRBD2|-|TRBV30
TGTGCCTGGAACCGCACGGGGGAGCGGGAGGCTAACTTCTCCTACGAGCAGTACTTC
CAWNRTGEREANFSYEQYF
>TRBJ2-1|TRBD2|-|TRBV6-2/TRBV6-3
TGTGCCAGCAGTAAACTGACTAGCGGGAGTGAGCAGTTCTTC
CASSKLTSGSEQFF
>TRBJ1-1|TRBD1|-|TRBV5-1
TGCGCCAGTAGACCCGAATCGACAGGGGGTATCGACACTGAAGCTTTCTTT
CASRPESTGGIDTEAFF
>TRBJ2-4|-|-|TRBV21-1
TGTGCCAGCAATCAACAGGGCCGAAGCGGGGACTTC
CASNQQGRSGDF
>TRBJ2-3|TRBD2|-|TRBV2
TGTGCCAGCAGCCTACTAGCGGGGGGACTCACAGATACGCAGTATTTT
CASSLLAGGLTDTQYF
>TRBJ1-2|TRBD1|-|TRBV11-1
TGTGCCAGCAGCCGGGACAGGGTTAGAGGCTACACCTTC
CASSRDRVRGYTF
>TRBJ1-1|-|-|TRBV10-2
TGCGCCAGCAGTGACCCCAGGGGAGCGAACACTGAAGCTTTCTTT
CASSDPRGANTEAFF
>TRBJ1-1|TRBD1|few|TRBV2
TGTGCCAGAGGGCCGGGACAGGGGGCGCAGGACACTGAAGCTTTCTTT
CARGPGQGAQDTEAFF
>TRBJ1-2|-|-|TRBV4-1
TGCGCCAGCAGCCAAGATCAGGCGTATGGCTACACCTTC
CASSQDQAYGYTF
>TRBJ1-1|-|-|TRBV28
TGTGCCAGCAGTTTATATACGTACAGGGTTGGGGAGAACACTGAAGCTTTCTTT
CASSLYTYRVGENTEAFF
>TRBJ1-1|-|-|TRBV7-9
TGTGCCAGCAGCTTAGGGCAGTCGAACACTGAAGCTTTCTTT
CASSLGQSNTEAFF
>TRBJ1-2|-|medium-sized|TRBV7-9
TGTGCCAGCAGCTTAGGACAGAGCCACTATGGCTACACCTTC
CASSLGQSHYGYTF
>TRBJ1-1|-|-|TRBV10-1
TGCGCCAGCAGTGAGACCCTATTGAACACTGAAGCTTTCTTT
CASSETLLNTEAFF
>TRBJ1-5|TRBD1|-|TRBV6-5
TGTGCCAGCAGGGGGACAGGGAATCAGCCCCAGCATTTT
CASRGTGNQPQHF
>TRBJ2-1|-|-|TRBV7-9
TGTGCCAGCAGCCTCCCAGGGGGGAAAAATGAGCAGTTCTTC
CASSLPGGKNEQFF
>TRBJ2-3|-|-|TRBV19
TGTGCCAGTAGTACCAATCGACTCACATCTCGGGACACAGATACGCAGTATTTT
CASSTNRLTSRDTDTQYF
>TRBJ2-3|-|-|TRBV2
TGTGCCAGCTCCAGGGAAAGCACAGATACGCAGTATTTT
CASSRESTDTQYF
>TRBJ2-1|-|-|TRBV28
TGTGCCAGCAATCTACTAGCCAATGAGCAGTTCTTC
CASNLLANEQFF
>TRBJ1-2|TRBD1|-|TRBV5-6
TGTGCCAGCAACTCCCGAGGGGGACAGGGCATATCTCGCTATGGCTACACCTTC
CASNSRGGQGISRYGYTF
>TRBJ2-2|TRBD2|-|TRBV6-5
TGTGCCAGCAGTATTGCGGGAGGGACCGGGGAGCTGTTTTTT
CASSIAGGTGELFF
>TRBJ1-6|-|-|TRBV29-1
TGCAGCGTTAAAGTACAAGGCCCGGGTAATTCACCCCTCCACTTT
CSVKVQGPGNSPLHF
>TRBJ2-3|TRBD2|-|TRBV6-6
TGTGCCAGCAGCGCCCGTAGCGGGAGAGTCGCAGATACGCAGTATTTT
CASSARSGRVADTQYF
>TRBJ2-3|-|-|TRBV28
TGTGCCAGCAGTTTAGGATTTTTGAGGGAGAGCCTCACAGATACGCAGTATTTT
CASSLGFLRESLTDTQYF